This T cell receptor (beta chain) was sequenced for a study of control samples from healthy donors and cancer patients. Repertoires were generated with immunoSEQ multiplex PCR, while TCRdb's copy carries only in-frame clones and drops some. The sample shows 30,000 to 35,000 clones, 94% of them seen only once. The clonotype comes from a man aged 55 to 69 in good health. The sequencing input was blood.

The CDR3 nucleotides read TGTGCCAGTAGGCCATCCCCCCCGGGTGGAACTGAAGCTTTCTTT. Protein: CASRPSPPGGTEAFF. The chain recombines TRBV19 with TRBJ1-1, with no clear D. With 6 bases removed from V and 5 bases from J, the gap between germline ends came to 19 bases. Germline assignment: CDR1 LNHDA and CDR2 SQIVND (reference sequence). The CDR3 length is 15 residues.